The 32 T cell receptor beta chains given below trace back to one sample, sequenced in a study of cytomegalovirus exposure and HLA in healthy donors (dated by TCRdb to 2016 to 2017). Preparation of the library involved the immunoSEQ multiplex PCR assay. A mixture of 60 forward primers for TCR Vbeta segments and 13 reverse primers for TCR Jbeta segments was used in the multiplex PCR. The table comes from immuneACCESS by way of TCRdb, which keeps in-frame sequences with V and J called. Part of the clones is missing from these tables; in studies checked, under half for an unresolved V gene and the rest for unknown reasons. The sample table records about 90,000 clones; around 90% of these occur just once. The leading ten clones occupy about 2.5% of the sample. The sequenced sample consisted of PBMCs. The receptors derive from a man younger than 35 in good health and CMV-seronegative.

The chain carries TRBV10-3 and TRBJ2-7, with D possibly TRBD1 on 5 matching bases. CDR1 is ENHRY and CDR2 is SYGVKD in the germline V gene. Trimming took 0 bases from V and 5 from J, leaving 8 bases between them. CDR3 length: 13 amino acids. DNA of the CDR3: TGTGCCATCAGTGAGTCTGGGGCAGACGAGCAGTACTTC. Protein product: CAISESGADEQYF.

The chain carries TRBV9 and TRBJ2-3, with a possible D match to TRBD2 (5 bases). Germline lookup yields CDR1 SGDLS and CDR2 YYNGEE. V lost 3 bases to trimming and J lost 3 bases, with 8 bases between them. The CDR3 has 13 residues. CDR3 DNA: TGTGCCAGCAGCGCCGACTATACAGATACGCAGTATTTT. Its protein product is CASSADYTDTQYF.

The chain uses TRBV7-9 and TRBJ1-5; 9 nucleotides align to TRBD1. V was pared by 5 bases and J by 4 bases, with 6 bases of the junction left unmatched. The CDR3 contains 15 residues. Germline CDR1 is SEHNR and CDR2 is FQNEAQ (reference sequence). Here the CDR3 reads CASSNGTGRNQPQHF. The CDR3, as DNA: TGTGCCAGCAGCAACGGGACAGGGAGAAATCAGCCCCAGCATTTT.

The chain couples TRBV5-1 to TRBJ2-1, with 15 nucleotides matching TRBD2. With 3 bases clipped from V and 7 bases from J, the junction kept 8 bases outside the gene matches. The CDR3 sequence is 17 residues long. Germline CDR1 reads SGHRS; CDR2 reads YFSETQ. Here the CDR3 reads CASSSGLAGGLSNEQFF. In DNA, the CDR3 is TGCGCCAGCAGCTCAGGACTAGCGGGAGGGCTATCAAATGAGCAGTTCTTC.

The rearrangement links TRBV5-1 to TRBJ2-7, with TRBD1 as a possible D gene (6 bases). The CDR3 runs to 12 residues. Per the germline V gene, CDR1 is SGHRS and CDR2 is YFSETQ. Deletions cut 4 bases from V and 6 bases from J, with 11 bases between. CDR3 residues: CASSITGSEQYF. The CDR3 DNA follows: TGCGCCAGCAGCATAACAGGGAGCGAGCAGTACTTC.

CDR3 nucleotide sequence: TGTGCCAGCAGCTTCGGGACTGGCTCCTACGAGCAGTACTTC. It yields the protein CASSFGTGSYEQYF. The chain joins TRBV7-6 to TRBJ2-7; D may be TRBD2 (6 bases). The CDR3 runs to 14 residues. Germline CDR1 is SGHVS and CDR2 is FNYEAQ. V was pared by 3 bases and J by 0 bases, with 9 bases between.

V and J are TRBV2 and TRBJ1-5; D is undetermined. The germline V gene has CDR1 SNHLY and CDR2 FYNNEI. CDR3 length: 12 residues. Trimming stripped 3 bases from V and 11 bases from J, with 11 bases between. The CDR3 here is CASSDIDRAQHF. DNA for the CDR3: TGTGCCAGCAGTGACATTGATCGGGCCCAGCATTTT.

The chain couples TRBV7-8 to TRBJ2-7; 10 positions match TRBD1. Germline assignment: CDR1 SGHVS and CDR2 FQNEAQ. Trimming took 1 base from V and 7 from J; bases not matched to a gene: 13. This CDR3 is built from 17 residues. The CDR3 DNA reads as TGTGCCAGCAGCTTAGTAGGCGGTTGGACAGGGGGAAAAGAGCAGTACTTC. Amino acid sequence: CASSLVGGWTGGKEQYF.

The chain is built from TRBV4-3 and TRBJ2-5; D remains unclear. The tail of the sequence fits TRBJ2-7 better, so the J call may be wrong. This CDR3 has 15 residues. Germline V lookup: CDR1 LGHNA, CDR2 YSLEER. The CDR3 is CASSQDRNYNYEQYF. The CDR3 DNA reads TGCGCCAGCAGCCAAGATAGAAACTATAACTACGAGCAGTACTTC.

The rearrangement links TRBV7-2 to TRBJ2-2; D perhaps matches TRBD1 (6 bases). The ends were cut back, 2 bases at V and 5 bases at J, with 18 bases in the middle. Germline V gene data show CDR1 as SGHTA and CDR2 as FQGNSA. This CDR3 contains 17 residues. CDR3 sequence: CASSLRSAGARTGELFF. CDR3 sequence (DNA): TGTGCCAGCAGCTTACGTTCCGCAGGGGCAAGGACCGGGGAGCTGTTTTTT. Combining the CDR3 with reference TRBV7-2 and TRBJ2-2 gives the whole variable domain GAGVSQSPSNKVTEKGKDVELRCDPISGHTALYWYRQSLGQGLEFLIYFQGNSAPDKSGLPSDRFSAERTGGSVSTLTIQRTQQEDSAVYLCASSLRSAGARTGELFFGEGSRLTVL.

Written as DNA, the CDR3 is TGTGCCAGCGGACAGAAAGAGACCCAGTACTTC. Its protein product is CASGQKETQYF. The rearrangement links TRBV2 to TRBJ2-5, with D possibly TRBD1 on 6 matching bases. Trimming took off 8 bases at V and 3 bases at J, with 7 bases between the two ends. Germline CDR1 SNHLY, CDR2 FYNNEI. CDR3 length: 11 amino acids. Based on the CDR3 plus reference TRBV2 and TRBJ2-5, the full variable domain is EPEVTQTPSHQVTQMGQEVILRCVPISNHLYFYWYRQILGQKVEFLVSFYNNEISEKSEIFDDQFSVERPDGSNFTLKIRSTKLEDSAMYFCASGQKETQYFGPGTRLLVL.

The chain is built from TRBV5-4 and TRBJ1-2; TRBD1 matches 9 bases. Germline V gives CDR1 SGHNT, CDR2 YYREEE (reference sequence). CDR3 length: 16 residues. J lost 8 bases, V lost 4 bases, and 15 bases had no gene match. This chain's CDR3 is CASSTGQGKPGWGYTF. Here the CDR3 DNA reads TGTGCCAGCAGCACGGGACAGGGCAAACCCGGGTGGGGCTACACCTTC.

The chain employs TRBV9 and TRBJ2-2; tentative D call: TRBD2 (6 bases). The germline CDR1 and CDR2 sequences are SGDLS and YYNGEE. V was cut by 7 bases and J by 4 bases, with 17 bases left in between. This CDR3 is 15 amino acids long. The CDR3 spells CASAVGASATGELFF. CDR3 DNA sequence: TGTGCCAGCGCGGTGGGAGCTAGCGCCACCGGGGAGCTGTTTTTT.

The chain links TRBV6-1 to TRBJ1-1; 8 bases align to TRBD1. The CDR3 runs 13 residues. Looked up from germline, CDR1 is MNHNS and CDR2 is SASEGT. The J segment lost 6 bases and the V segment lost 6 bases, leaving 6 bases of the junction unmatched. CDR3 bases: TGTGCCAGCAGGGACAGGGCAGTCGCTGAAGCTTTCTTT. This codes for CASRDRAVAEAFF.

The J gene is TRBJ2-7, the V gene TRBV5-5; a possible D gene is TRBD1 (6 bases). Between the trimmed V and J ends, which lost 2 bases and 1 base, there was a span of 10 bases. There are 14 residues in the CDR3. Germline values: CDR1 SGHKS, CDR2 YYEKEE (reference sequence). This CDR3 is CASSFRTASYEQYF. For the CDR3, the DNA is TGTGCCAGCAGCTTTAGGACAGCTTCCTACGAGCAGTACTTC.

The chain has TRBV7-3 and TRBJ2-3, with 9 nucleotides matching TRBD2. The CDR3 runs 16 residues. The germline V gene encodes CDR1 SGHTA and CDR2 FQGTGA. J was trimmed by 11 bases and V by 2 bases; bases with no gene match: 14. The CDR3 DNA sequence: TGTGCCAGCAGCTTAGGTACTGTGAGACTAGCGGACCTGCAGTATTTT. As protein: CASSLGTVRLADLQYF.

The genes are TRBV2 and TRBJ2-7; no reliable D call. Deletions cut 6 bases from V and 3 bases from J, with 6 bases between. From germline, CDR1 is SNHLY and CDR2 FYNNEI. This CDR3 has 11 residues. For the CDR3, the DNA is TGTGCCAGCAGGGCCAGCTACGAGCAGTACTTC. Its protein is CASRASYEQYF.

The chain couples TRBV6-1 to TRBJ1-1, with 7 bases identical to TRBD1. Per germline, CDR1 MNHNS and CDR2 SASEGT. The trim removed 6 bases at V and 4 bases at J, leaving 8 bases unmatched. There are 14 residues in the CDR3. The CDR3 reads CASSAGGMSTEAFF. CDR3 in DNA: TGTGCCAGCAGCGCAGGGGGGATGAGCACTGAAGCTTTCTTT.

This sequence joins TRBV6-5 and TRBJ2-1; possibly TRBD1 for D (5 bases). The CDR3 contains 16 residues. V was trimmed by 1 base and J by 0 bases, leaving 10 bases between them. Germline CDR1 reads MNHEY; CDR2 reads SVGAGI. CDR3 residues: CASSYLRGSSYNEQFF. The CDR3 coding sequence is TGTGCCAGCAGTTACTTAAGGGGCAGCTCCTACAATGAGCAGTTCTTC.

This chain's CDR3 is CASSLTHAGELFF. As DNA, the CDR3 is TGTGCCAGCAGCTTAACGCATGCCGGAGAACTGTTTTTT. The chain has TRBV7-9 and TRBJ1-4; no clear D gene. V lost 2 bases and J lost 12, with 13 bases in between. Germline loops: CDR1 SEHNR, CDR2 FQNEAQ (reference sequence). The CDR3 consists of 13 residues.

This sequence joins TRBV4-2 and TRBJ2-7; TRBD1 matches at 9 bases. V was pared by 2 bases and J by 5 bases, with 4 bases of the junction left unmatched. Per the germline V gene, CDR1 is LGHNA and CDR2 is YNFKEQ. This CDR3 region has 14 residues. DNA of the CDR3: TGTGCCAGCAGCCAAACAGGGGGCAGGGACGAGCAGTACTTC. Its translation: CASSQTGGRDEQYF.

The V call is TRBV7-7, the J call TRBJ2-2; D unresolved. The CDR3 is made up of 13 amino acids. Trimming pared 2 bases from V and 4 bases from J, leaving 5 bases between. Germline lookup yields CDR1 SSHAT and CDR2 FNYEAQ (reference sequence). The CDR3 region has the DNA TGTGCCAGCAGCTTACCTAGCACCGGGGAGCTGTTTTTT. Encoded protein: CASSLPSTGELFF.

The chain employs TRBV7-2 and TRBJ2-1; 7 bases map to TRBD2. The trim removed 2 bases at V and 6 bases at J, leaving 4 bases unmatched. The CDR3 is made up of 14 amino acids. Germline V lookup: CDR1 SGHTA, CDR2 FQGNSA. The CDR3 loop reads CASSLHGGSNEQFF. CDR3 in DNA: TGTGCCAGCAGCTTACATGGCGGGAGCAATGAGCAGTTCTTC. Full variable domain (remainder filled in from reference TRBV7-2 and TRBJ2-1): GAGVSQSPSNKVTEKGKDVELRCDPISGHTALYWYRQSLGQGLEFLIYFQGNSAPDKSGLPSDRFSAERTGGSVSTLTIQRTQQEDSAVYLCASSLHGGSNEQFFGPGTRLTVL.

The chain employs TRBV5-1 and TRBJ2-1; 7 bases fit TRBD2. The CDR3 covers 16 residues. Germline-derived CDR1 and CDR2 are SGHRS and YFSETQ. J lost 4 bases, V lost 6 bases, and 13 bases had no gene match. Here the CDR3 reads CASNSGRGLGYNEQFF. The DNA of the CDR3 is TGCGCCAGCAATTCGGGGAGGGGCCTGGGATACAATGAGCAGTTCTTC.

This clone was counted only a few times. The CDR3 spells CAISESISSLAGGPIHEQYF. CDR3 nucleotides: TGTGCCATCAGTGAGTCGATATCGAGTCTAGCGGGAGGGCCGATACACGAGCAGTACTTC. This chain uses TRBV10-3 with TRBJ2-7, with 12 positions matching TRBD2. J lost 5 bases, V lost 0 bases, and 17 bases had no gene match. Per the germline V gene, CDR1 is ENHRY and CDR2 is SYGVKD. The CDR3 loop spans 20 amino acids.

This chain links TRBV7-2 with TRBJ2-1; 8 bases agree with TRBD1. Germline assignment: CDR1 SGHTA and CDR2 FQGNSA. After removal of 5 bases from V and 6 bases from J, the junction contained 12 bases not matched to a gene. The CDR3 runs to 16 residues. DNA of the CDR3: TGTGCCAGCAGCCCCAACCTCGGGACAGGTAGCAATGAGCAGTTCTTC. The encoded protein is CASSPNLGTGSNEQFF. Combining the CDR3 with reference TRBV7-2 and TRBJ2-1 gives the whole variable domain GAGVSQSPSNKVTEKGKDVELRCDPISGHTALYWYRQSLGQGLEFLIYFQGNSAPDKSGLPSDRFSAERTGGSVSTLTIQRTQQEDSAVYLCASSPNLGTGSNEQFFGPGTRLTVL.

This chain links TRBV6-5 with TRBJ1-5; 7 bases agree with TRBD1. The CDR3 runs to 14 residues. V shed 7 bases, J shed 11 bases, and the junction held 14 bases outside the gene matches. CDR1 and CDR2 from the germline V gene are MNHEY and SVGAGI. CDR3 amino acids: CASNHGSDREAQHF. CDR3 DNA sequence: TGTGCCAGCAACCACGGCAGTGACAGGGAGGCCCAGCATTTT.

This clone has just one count. J is TRBJ2-2 and V is TRBV12-2; the D call in the table, TRBD1, was not verified against the DNA. TRBV12-2 is described as a pseudogene. This CDR3 spans 14 amino acids. In DNA form, the CDR3 reads TGTGCAAGTCGCGCAGCTAGGGGTACCGGGGAGCTGTTTTTT. It is translated as CASRAARGTGELFF.

J is TRBJ2-4 and V is TRBV2, with D maybe TRBD2 (6 bases). Germline V gene lookup returns CDR1 SNHLY and CDR2 FYNNEI. V lost 5 bases and J lost 1, with 15 bases in between. This CDR3 comprises 16 residues. The CDR3, as DNA: TGTGCCAGCAGTTCCTATGGGGGGTTTGCCAAAAACATTCAGTACTTC. Protein product: CASSSYGGFAKNIQYF.

The chain joins TRBV7-9 to TRBJ2-7; D perhaps matches TRBD2 (8 bases). The CDR3 has 15 residues. Trimming cost V 5 bases and J 5 bases, with 19 bases left between them. Germline-derived CDR1 and CDR2 are SEHNR and FQNEAQ (reference sequence). The CDR3 loop is CASSPGGAGGNEQYF. The CDR3 nucleotides are TGTGCCAGCAGCCCGGGGGGGGCAGGGGGTAACGAGCAGTACTTC.

The chain employs TRBV13 and TRBJ1-6, with 11 bases aligning to TRBD1. This CDR3 contains 15 residues. Germline trimming cut 5 bases from V and 7 bases from J; bases unmatched to any gene: 4. The V gene's germline CDR1 is PRHDT and CDR2 FYEKMQ (reference sequence). DNA for the CDR3: TGTGCCAGCAGCATTGGGACAGGGGGGAATTCACCCCTCCACTTT. Translation gives CASSIGTGGNSPLHF. Complete variable domain (other parts from reference TRBV13 and TRBJ1-6): AAGVIQSPRHLIKEKRETATLKCYPIPRHDTVYWYQQGPGQDPQFLISFYEKMQSDKGSIPDRFSAQQFSDYHSELNMSSLELGDSALYFCASSIGTGGNSPLHFGNGTRLTVT.

The chain uses TRBV15 and TRBJ1-5, with D maybe TRBD1 (5 bases). Between the trimmed V and J ends, which lost 5 bases and 4 bases, there was a span of 15 bases. This CDR3 contains 15 residues. Germline CDR1 reads LNHNV; CDR2 reads YYDKDF (reference sequence). Written as DNA, the CDR3 is TGTGCCACCAGCCGAACCAAGGGGAAAAATCAGCCCCAGCATTTT. This sequence encodes CATSRTKGKNQPQHF. The whole variable domain, remainder taken from reference TRBV15 and TRBJ1-5, is DAMVIQNPRYQVTQFGKPVTLSCSQTLNHNVMYWYQQKSSQAPKLLFHYYDKDFNNEADTPDNFQSRRPNTSFCFLDIRSPGLGDTAMYLCATSRTKGKNQPQHFGDGTRLSIL.